This is a list of T cell receptor beta chains from one sample in a study of vaccination and CD4 T cells after COVID-19. TCRdb reprocessed the PCR reads with MiXCR, giving one entry per CDR3 protein. The sample has thousands of distinct CDR3 sequences; 46% are singletons. The antigens of these receptors remain unknown. The sample comprised CD4+ T cells from blood, cultured in vitro. These receptors all stem from a human donor who had recovered from COVID-19. CDR3s include the opening cysteine and the closing phenylalanine or tryptophan. Fields, in order: J gene, clone size, D gene, V gene, CDR3 DNA, CDR3 protein. The D gene is left open where the match is weak. The listing skips clone size in some rows; elsewhere it reads once, few, many or a size class.

>TRBJ1-2|NA|NA|TRBV5-4
TGTGCCAGCAGCTTGCTGGGGAACTATGGCTACACCTTC
CASSLLGNYGYTF
>TRBJ2-1|NA|TRBD1|TRBV12-3/TRBV12-4
TGTGCCAGCACCTTGGTCCCGGGACAGGGCCTAAACAATGAGCAGTTCTTC
CASTLVPGQGLNNEQFF
>TRBJ1-5|few|NA|TRBV20-1
TGCAGTGCTAGATCCCCAGGGAGGAATCAGCCCCAGCATTTT
CSARSPGRNQPQHF
>TRBJ2-1|NA|NA|TRBV20-1
TGCAGTGTTAGAAATGAGGGCGATGAGCAGTTCTTC
CSVRNEGDEQFF
>TRBJ1-1|NA|NA|TRBV2
TGTGCCAGCTTATTCGACAGTAACACTGAAGCTTTCTTT
CASLFDSNTEAFF
>TRBJ1-2|few|NA|TRBV19
TGTGCCAGTAGTATAAGGCTTTCGGGGTATGGCTACACCTTC
CASSIRLSGYGYTF
>TRBJ1-6|few|NA|TRBV6-5
TGTGCCAGCAGTTACGAGAGCTCCTATAATTCACCCCTCCACTTT
CASSYESSYNSPLHF
>TRBJ2-2|NA|TRBD1|TRBV27
TGTGCCAGCACCCCGAACAGGGGAGCCGGGGAGCTGTTTTTT
CASTPNRGAGELFF
>TRBJ1-6|NA|NA|TRBV3-1
TGTGCCAGCAACCGGGGGGGCGGGTCACCCCTCCACTTT
CASNRGGGSPLHF
>TRBJ2-5|NA|TRBD2|TRBV19
TGTGCCAGTAGTACCTCGGGGCTAGCGGGGGGCGAGACCCAGTACTTC
CASSTSGLAGGETQYF
>TRBJ2-1|NA|NA|TRBV12-3/TRBV12-4
TGTGCCAGCAGTTTGGGGAGACGGAATGAGCAGTTCTTC
CASSLGRRNEQFF